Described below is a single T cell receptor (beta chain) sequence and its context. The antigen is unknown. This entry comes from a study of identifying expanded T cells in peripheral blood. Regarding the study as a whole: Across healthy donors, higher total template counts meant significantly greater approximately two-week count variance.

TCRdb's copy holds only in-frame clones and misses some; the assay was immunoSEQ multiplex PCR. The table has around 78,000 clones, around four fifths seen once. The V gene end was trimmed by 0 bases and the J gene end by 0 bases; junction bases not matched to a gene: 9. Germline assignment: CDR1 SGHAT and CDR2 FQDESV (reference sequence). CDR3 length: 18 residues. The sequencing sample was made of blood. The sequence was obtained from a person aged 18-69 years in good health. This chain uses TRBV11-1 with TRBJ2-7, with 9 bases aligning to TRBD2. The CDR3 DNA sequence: TGTGCCAGCAGCTTAGCAACATCTGGACTAGCGCTCTCCTACGAGCAGTACTTC. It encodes CASSLATSGLALSYEQYF.